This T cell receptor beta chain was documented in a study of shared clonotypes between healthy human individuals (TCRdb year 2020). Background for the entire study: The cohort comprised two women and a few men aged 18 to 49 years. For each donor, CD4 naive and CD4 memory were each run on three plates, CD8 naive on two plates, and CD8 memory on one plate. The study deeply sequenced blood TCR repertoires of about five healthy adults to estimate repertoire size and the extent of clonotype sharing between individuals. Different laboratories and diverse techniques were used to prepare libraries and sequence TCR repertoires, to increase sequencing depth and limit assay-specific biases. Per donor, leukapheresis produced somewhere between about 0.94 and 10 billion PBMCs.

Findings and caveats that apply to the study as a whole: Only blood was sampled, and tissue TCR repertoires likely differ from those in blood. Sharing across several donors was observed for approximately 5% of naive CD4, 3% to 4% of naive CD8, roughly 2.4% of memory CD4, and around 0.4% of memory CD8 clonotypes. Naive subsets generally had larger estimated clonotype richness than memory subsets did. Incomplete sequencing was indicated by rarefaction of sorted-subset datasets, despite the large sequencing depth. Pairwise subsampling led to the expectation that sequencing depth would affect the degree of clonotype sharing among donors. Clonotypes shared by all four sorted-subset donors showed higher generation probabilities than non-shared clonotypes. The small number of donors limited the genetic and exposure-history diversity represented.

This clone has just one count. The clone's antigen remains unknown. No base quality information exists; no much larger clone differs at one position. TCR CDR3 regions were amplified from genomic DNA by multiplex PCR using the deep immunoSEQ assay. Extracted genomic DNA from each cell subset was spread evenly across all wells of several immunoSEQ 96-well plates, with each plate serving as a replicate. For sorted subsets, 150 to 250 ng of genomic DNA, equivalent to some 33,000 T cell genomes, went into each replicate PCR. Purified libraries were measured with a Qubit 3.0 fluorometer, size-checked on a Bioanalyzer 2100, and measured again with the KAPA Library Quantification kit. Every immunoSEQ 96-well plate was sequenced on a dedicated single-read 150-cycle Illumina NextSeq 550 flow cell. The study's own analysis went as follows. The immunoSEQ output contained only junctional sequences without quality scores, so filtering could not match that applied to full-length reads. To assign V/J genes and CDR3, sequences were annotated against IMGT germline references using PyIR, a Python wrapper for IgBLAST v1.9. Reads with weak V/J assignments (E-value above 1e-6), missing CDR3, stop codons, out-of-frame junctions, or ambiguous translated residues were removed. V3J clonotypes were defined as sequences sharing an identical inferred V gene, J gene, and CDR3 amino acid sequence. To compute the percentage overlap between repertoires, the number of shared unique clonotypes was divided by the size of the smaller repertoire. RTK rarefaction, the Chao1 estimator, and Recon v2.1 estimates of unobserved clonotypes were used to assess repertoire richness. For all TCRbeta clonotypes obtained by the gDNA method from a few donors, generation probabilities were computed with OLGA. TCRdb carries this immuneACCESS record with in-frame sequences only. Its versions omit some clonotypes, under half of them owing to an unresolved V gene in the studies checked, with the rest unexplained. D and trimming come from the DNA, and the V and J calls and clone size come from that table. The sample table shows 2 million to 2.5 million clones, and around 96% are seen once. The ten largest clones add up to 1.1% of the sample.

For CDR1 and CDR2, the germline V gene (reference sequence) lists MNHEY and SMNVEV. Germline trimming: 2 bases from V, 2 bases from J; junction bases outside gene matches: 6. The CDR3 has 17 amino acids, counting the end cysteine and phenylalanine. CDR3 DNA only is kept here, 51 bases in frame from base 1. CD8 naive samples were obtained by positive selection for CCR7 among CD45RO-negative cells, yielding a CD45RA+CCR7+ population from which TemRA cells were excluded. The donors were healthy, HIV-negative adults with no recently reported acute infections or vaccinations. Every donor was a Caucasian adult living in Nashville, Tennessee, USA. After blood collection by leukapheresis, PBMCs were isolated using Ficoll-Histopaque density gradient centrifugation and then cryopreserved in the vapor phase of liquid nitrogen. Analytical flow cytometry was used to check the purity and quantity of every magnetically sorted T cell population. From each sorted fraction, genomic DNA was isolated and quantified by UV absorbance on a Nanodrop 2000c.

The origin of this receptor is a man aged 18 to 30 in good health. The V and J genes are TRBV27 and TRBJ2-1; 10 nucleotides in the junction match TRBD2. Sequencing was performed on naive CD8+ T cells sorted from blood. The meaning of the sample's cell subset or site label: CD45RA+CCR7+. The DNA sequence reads TGTGCCAGCAGTTTAATCCCCACTAGCGGGACCTACAATGAGCAGTTCTTC. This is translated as CASSLIPTSGTYNEQFF.